A selection of T cell receptor beta chains follows, all from one sample in a study of CD8 T cells in Susac syndrome. MiXCR, applied by TCRdb to the immunoSEQ multiplex PCR reads, yields one record per CDR3 protein. The sample lists about 210,000 distinct CDR3 sequences, 95% seen once, with 0.07% to 0.095% in the top ten. What was sequenced was CD4+ T cells from PBMCs. The receptors were sampled from a human donor with multiple sclerosis. CDR3s include the opening cysteine and the closing phenylalanine or tryptophan. D genes are given only for firm matches. Rows may omit the clone size; those that give it use once, few, many or a size class.

V gene: TRBV3-1; J gene: TRBJ1-2; clone size: NA; D gene: NA; CDR3 DNA: TGTGCCAGCAGCCGTAACAGCAACTATGGCTACACCTTC; CDR3 protein: CASSRNSNYGYTF
V gene: TRBV3-1; J gene: TRBJ2-2; clone size: NA; D gene: TRBD1; CDR3 DNA: TGTGCCAGCAGTCTCGGACAGGGGAGCACCGGGGAGCTGTTTTTT; CDR3 protein: CASSLGQGSTGELFF
V gene: TRBV12-3/TRBV12-4; J gene: TRBJ2-3; clone size: NA; D gene: NA; CDR3 DNA: TGTGCCAGCAGTTTACTCGATAGCACAGATACGCAGTATTTT; CDR3 protein: CASSLLDSTDTQYF
V gene: TRBV24-1; J gene: TRBJ2-1; clone size: NA; D gene: NA; CDR3 DNA: TGTGCCACCAGTGCACCACACAGCAATGAGCAGTTCTTC; CDR3 protein: CATSAPHSNEQFF
V gene: TRBV6-1; J gene: TRBJ2-1; clone size: NA; D gene: TRBD2; CDR3 DNA: TGTGCCAGCAGTCTTAGCGGGGGGGCCTATGAGCAGTTCTTC; CDR3 protein: CASSLSGGAYEQFF
V gene: TRBV7-2; J gene: TRBJ2-3; clone size: NA; D gene: TRBD2; CDR3 DNA: TGTGCCAGCAGCTTCGGGGAGCGGGGGGGCGTGGATACGCAGTATTTT; CDR3 protein: CASSFGERGGVDTQYF
V gene: TRBV3-1; J gene: TRBJ2-5; clone size: NA; D gene: NA; CDR3 DNA: TGTGCCAGCAGCCAGGGGCTAAGGGAGACCCAGTACTTC; CDR3 protein: CASSQGLRETQYF
V gene: TRBV2; J gene: TRBJ2-3; clone size: NA; D gene: NA; CDR3 DNA: TGTGCCAGCAGTTCCACTAGATCGGATACGCAGTATTTT; CDR3 protein: CASSSTRSDTQYF
V gene: TRBV5-6; J gene: TRBJ2-1; clone size: NA; D gene: TRBD1; CDR3 DNA: TGTGCCAGCAGCTTTTCTTGGACAGGGGGCGGTGAGCAGTTCTTC; CDR3 protein: CASSFSWTGGGEQFF
V gene: TRBV6-1; J gene: TRBJ2-1; clone size: once; D gene: TRBD2; CDR3 DNA: TGTGCCAGCAGCCTCCGGACTTCCCTTCCGGGGGGTGAGCAGTTCTTC; CDR3 protein: CASSLRTSLPGGEQFF
V gene: TRBV9; J gene: TRBJ2-5; clone size: once; D gene: TRBD2; CDR3 DNA: TGTGCCAGCAGCGTAGGCGGGGGTGAGACCCAGTACTTC; CDR3 protein: CASSVGGGETQYF
V gene: TRBV30; J gene: TRBJ1-1; clone size: few; D gene: NA; CDR3 DNA: TGTGCCTGGAGTGGTCGGGGCACTGAAGCTTTCTTT; CDR3 protein: CAWSGRGTEAFF
V gene: TRBV30; J gene: TRBJ2-3; clone size: NA; D gene: NA; CDR3 DNA: TGTGCCTGTACAGGGGGGGGAGATACGCAGTATTTT; CDR3 protein: CACTGGGDTQYF
V gene: TRBV20-1; J gene: TRBJ2-7; clone size: once; D gene: TRBD1; CDR3 DNA: TGCAGTGCTAGATCTTTACAGGGGCGCTACGAGCAGTACTTC; CDR3 protein: CSARSLQGRYEQYF
V gene: TRBV30; J gene: TRBJ1-6; clone size: NA; D gene: NA; CDR3 DNA: TGTGCCTGGAGTGGTGGACGACAGTGGAGTGGATCACCCCTCCACTTT; CDR3 protein: CAWSGGRQWSGSPLHF
V gene: TRBV30; J gene: TRBJ1-4; clone size: NA; D gene: NA; CDR3 DNA: TGTGCCTGGAGCAGGAGCTTGGATGAAAAACTGTTTTTT; CDR3 protein: CAWSRSLDEKLFF
V gene: TRBV5-6; J gene: TRBJ2-5; clone size: NA; D gene: NA; CDR3 DNA: TGTGCCAGCGGTACCCCGGGGGTTCGAAAAGAGACCCAGTACTTC; CDR3 protein: CASGTPGVRKETQYF
V gene: TRBV19; J gene: TRBJ2-5; clone size: NA; D gene: NA; CDR3 DNA: TGTGCCAGTAGTATGGGGCCCAGACAATCGTACTTC; CDR3 protein: CASSMGPRQSYF
V gene: TRBV7-8; J gene: TRBJ2-1; clone size: NA; D gene: TRBD1; CDR3 DNA: TGTGCCAGCAGCCGTCCCCCCGGGACAGGGTTTGAGCAGTTCTTC; CDR3 protein: CASSRPPGTGFEQFF
V gene: TRBV30; J gene: TRBJ1-1; clone size: once; D gene: NA; CDR3 DNA: TGTGCCTGGAGCGGGGGTAGAGGCGAAGCTTTCTTT; CDR3 protein: CAWSGGRGEAFF
V gene: TRBV29-1; J gene: TRBJ2-3; clone size: few; D gene: NA; CDR3 DNA: TGCAGCGTTGACAAGGGCGGCACAGATACGCAGTATTTT; CDR3 protein: CSVDKGGTDTQYF
V gene: TRBV7-9; J gene: TRBJ2-6; clone size: NA; D gene: NA; CDR3 DNA: TGTGCCAGCAGCCCTGTTGTGTCGCTTGGGGGGGCCAACGTCCTGACTTTC; CDR3 protein: CASSPVVSLGGANVLTF
V gene: TRBV20-1; J gene: TRBJ2-7; clone size: NA; D gene: TRBD2; CDR3 DNA: TGCAGTGCTAGCCCACCTAGCGGCTCCTCCTCCTACGAGCAGTACTTC; CDR3 protein: CSASPPSGSSSYEQYF
V gene: TRBV30; J gene: TRBJ2-3; clone size: NA; D gene: NA; CDR3 DNA: TGTGCCTGGAGGTGGGGGGCCGTAGATACGCAGTATTTT; CDR3 protein: CAWRWGAVDTQYF
V gene: TRBV12-3/TRBV12-4; J gene: TRBJ2-1; clone size: NA; D gene: TRBD1; CDR3 DNA: TGTGCCAGCAGGATGACAGGGAGCTCCTACAATGAGCAGTTCTTC; CDR3 protein: CASRMTGSSYNEQFF
V gene: TRBV7-2; J gene: TRBJ2-7; clone size: NA; D gene: TRBD2; CDR3 DNA: TGTGCCAGCAGCTTAGCGGCTAGCGGGGGCGCCTACGAGCAGTACTTC; CDR3 protein: CASSLAASGGAYEQYF
V gene: TRBV2; J gene: TRBJ2-3; clone size: once; D gene: TRBD2; CDR3 DNA: TGTGCCAGCAGGGGTAGCGGGGGGACAGATACGCAGTATTTT; CDR3 protein: CASRGSGGTDTQYF
V gene: TRBV6-1; J gene: TRBJ1-5; clone size: NA; D gene: NA; CDR3 DNA: TGTGCCAGCAGTGAATATCACACCTACAGCAATCAGCCCCAGCATTTT; CDR3 protein: CASSEYHTYSNQPQHF
V gene: TRBV30; J gene: TRBJ2-7; clone size: few; D gene: NA; CDR3 DNA: TGTGCCTGGGGTTGGCAGGGGAAAAGGCAGTACTTC; CDR3 protein: CAWGWQGKRQYF
V gene: TRBV9; J gene: TRBJ2-5; clone size: once; D gene: TRBD1; CDR3 DNA: TGTGCCAGCAGCGCACGACAGGGTTCGGACGGAGAGACCCAGTACTTC; CDR3 protein: CASSARQGSDGETQYF
V gene: TRBV6-5; J gene: TRBJ2-5; clone size: NA; D gene: NA; CDR3 DNA: TGTGCCAGCACCCTAACCGGGGAGACCCAGTACTTC; CDR3 protein: CASTLTGETQYF
V gene: TRBV20-1; J gene: TRBJ2-3; clone size: NA; D gene: NA; CDR3 DNA: TGCAGTGCCCCTCGGATCACAGATACGCAGTATTTT; CDR3 protein: CSAPRITDTQYF
V gene: TRBV5-6; J gene: TRBJ2-5; clone size: once; D gene: TRBD1; CDR3 DNA: TGTGCCAGCAGGTTGGACAGGGCGGAGACCCAGTACTTC; CDR3 protein: CASRLDRAETQYF
V gene: TRBV2; J gene: TRBJ2-1; clone size: NA; D gene: NA; CDR3 DNA: TGTGCCAGCAGCCCGCAGAATGAGCAGTTCTTC; CDR3 protein: CASSPQNEQFF
V gene: TRBV20-1; J gene: TRBJ1-2; clone size: NA; D gene: TRBD1; CDR3 DNA: TGCAGTGCTAGAGTGGAGGGGGCGAACTATGGCTACACCTTC; CDR3 protein: CSARVEGANYGYTF
V gene: TRBV20-1; J gene: TRBJ1-5; clone size: NA; D gene: NA; CDR3 DNA: TGCAGTGCTACCGCGGGGGGTTTTCAGCCCCAGCATTTT; CDR3 protein: CSATAGGFQPQHF
V gene: TRBV5-4; J gene: TRBJ1-6; clone size: NA; D gene: NA; CDR3 DNA: TGTGCCAGCAGCGGGTATAATTCACCCCTCCACTTT; CDR3 protein: CASSGYNSPLHF
V gene: TRBV5-4; J gene: TRBJ1-1; clone size: NA; D gene: NA; CDR3 DNA: TGTGCCAGCAGCTCCACGGCTGAAGCTTTCTTT; CDR3 protein: CASSSTAEAFF
V gene: TRBV29-1; J gene: TRBJ2-7; clone size: NA; D gene: TRBD1; CDR3 DNA: TGCAGCGTGACCCGGACAGGTAGCTACGAGCAGTACTTC; CDR3 protein: CSVTRTGSYEQYF
V gene: TRBV5-1; J gene: TRBJ1-1; clone size: NA; D gene: NA; CDR3 DNA: TGCGCCAGCAGCTTGGAAGGTTCAGGGCGGGAAACTGAAGCTTTCTTT; CDR3 protein: CASSLEGSGRETEAFF
V gene: TRBV30; J gene: TRBJ1-2; clone size: NA; D gene: NA; CDR3 DNA: TGTGCCTCCCAGACAGACAGGGGCTACACCTTC; CDR3 protein: CASQTDRGYTF
V gene: TRBV16; J gene: TRBJ2-3; clone size: NA; D gene: NA; CDR3 DNA: TGTGCCAGCCGATCCTCCACAGATACGCAGTATTTT; CDR3 protein: CASRSSTDTQYF
V gene: TRBV30; J gene: TRBJ2-7; clone size: NA; D gene: NA; CDR3 DNA: TGTGCCTGGAGGGGGGACGGTACCTTCTACGAGCAGTACTTC; CDR3 protein: CAWRGDGTFYEQYF
V gene: TRBV29-1; J gene: TRBJ2-1; clone size: NA; D gene: TRBD1; CDR3 DNA: TGCAGCGTGAGGGGACAGGTCTCCTACAATGAGCAGTTCTTC; CDR3 protein: CSVRGQVSYNEQFF
V gene: TRBV20-1; J gene: TRBJ2-1; clone size: NA; D gene: NA; CDR3 DNA: TGCAGTGCTCCAGGGACTAATGAGCAGTTCTTC; CDR3 protein: CSAPGTNEQFF
V gene: TRBV20-1; J gene: TRBJ2-2; clone size: NA; D gene: NA; CDR3 DNA: TGCAGTGCTAGAGACTCACCTGGGGAGCTGTTTTTT; CDR3 protein: CSARDSPGELFF
V gene: TRBV3-1; J gene: TRBJ2-1; clone size: NA; D gene: NA; CDR3 DNA: TGTGCCAGCAGCCAAGCTTCGCAGCAGTTCTTC; CDR3 protein: CASSQASQQFF
V gene: TRBV20-1; J gene: TRBJ2-7; clone size: NA; D gene: NA; CDR3 DNA: TGCAGTGCTAGTCGGACAGCCCACGGGATTGGCGAGCAGTACTTC; CDR3 protein: CSASRTAHGIGEQYF
V gene: TRBV5-4; J gene: TRBJ1-1; clone size: NA; D gene: NA; CDR3 DNA: TGTGCCAGCAGCTTGGAGCAGAAGAACACTGAAGCTTTCTTT; CDR3 protein: CASSLEQKNTEAFF
V gene: TRBV20-1; J gene: TRBJ2-1; clone size: NA; D gene: TRBD2; CDR3 DNA: TGCAGTGCTAGAGTAGCGGGGGGCGAGTTCTACAATGAGCAGTTCTTC; CDR3 protein: CSARVAGGEFYNEQFF
V gene: TRBV7-2; J gene: TRBJ2-3; clone size: NA; D gene: TRBD2; CDR3 DNA: TGTGCCAGCAGCTCTGCGAGGACTAGCGGGGGGGGTTCAGATACGCAGTATTTT; CDR3 protein: CASSSARTSGGGSDTQYF
V gene: TRBV12-3/TRBV12-4; J gene: TRBJ1-5; clone size: NA; D gene: NA; CDR3 DNA: TGTGCCAGCAGTTTGGGATCCCAGCATTTT; CDR3 protein: CASSLGSQHF
V gene: TRBV10-3; J gene: TRBJ2-7; clone size: NA; D gene: TRBD1; CDR3 DNA: TGTGCCATCAGTGAGCTACAGGGGGGCGAGCAGTACTTC; CDR3 protein: CAISELQGGEQYF
V gene: TRBV29-1; J gene: TRBJ2-2; clone size: NA; D gene: TRBD1; CDR3 DNA: TGCAGCGTTGGGGACAGGTTTCTCACCGGGGAGCTGTTTTTT; CDR3 protein: CSVGDRFLTGELFF
V gene: TRBV29-1; J gene: TRBJ2-5; clone size: NA; D gene: NA; CDR3 DNA: TGCAGCGTTGACGGAGACCTCGGGGAGACCCAGTACTTC; CDR3 protein: CSVDGDLGETQYF
V gene: TRBV20-1; J gene: TRBJ1-2; clone size: NA; D gene: NA; CDR3 DNA: TGCAGTGCTAGAGATCAGAGGGACGCTAACTATGGCTACACCTTC; CDR3 protein: CSARDQRDANYGYTF
V gene: TRBV19; J gene: TRBJ1-2; clone size: NA; D gene: NA; CDR3 DNA: TGTGCCAGCGCCTCTGGGGGCAACTATGGCTACACCTTC; CDR3 protein: CASASGGNYGYTF
V gene: TRBV29-1; J gene: TRBJ2-3; clone size: NA; D gene: TRBD2; CDR3 DNA: TGCAGCGTTGTAAGGCGGGGGGGCTCAGATACGCAGTATTTT; CDR3 protein: CSVVRRGGSDTQYF
V gene: TRBV20-1; J gene: TRBJ2-5; clone size: NA; D gene: TRBD2; CDR3 DNA: TGCAGTGCTAGAAGGCTAGCGGGGGATGAGACCCAGTACTTC; CDR3 protein: CSARRLAGDETQYF